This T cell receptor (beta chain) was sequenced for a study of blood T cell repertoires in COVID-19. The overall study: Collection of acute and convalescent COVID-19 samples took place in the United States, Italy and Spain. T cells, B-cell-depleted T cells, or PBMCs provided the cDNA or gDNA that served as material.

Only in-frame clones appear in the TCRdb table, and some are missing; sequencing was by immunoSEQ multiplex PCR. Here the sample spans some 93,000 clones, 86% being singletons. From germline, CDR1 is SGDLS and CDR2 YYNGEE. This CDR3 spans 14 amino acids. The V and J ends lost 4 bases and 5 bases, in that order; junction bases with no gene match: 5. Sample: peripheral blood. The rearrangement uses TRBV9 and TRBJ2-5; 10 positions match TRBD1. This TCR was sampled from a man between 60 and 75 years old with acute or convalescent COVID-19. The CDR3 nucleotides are TGTGCCAGCAGCCCGGGACAGGGGCGGGAGACCCAGTACTTC. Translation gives CASSPGQGRETQYF.